Given below is one T cell receptor beta chain in context. The data belong to a study of blood T cell repertoires in COVID-19. Germline CDR1 and CDR2: SGHVS and FQNEAQ. CDR3 size: 13 residues. V was clipped by 2 bases and J by 5 bases, with 9 bases between them. Profiling relied on immunoSEQ multiplex PCR, and the TCRdb table lists in-frame clones only, not all of them. Among around 290,000 clones listed, 65% to 90% were seen once. This sequence originates from a woman in her 70s with COVID-19, enrolled during active disease. The chain employs TRBV7-8 and TRBJ2-5, with TRBD2 as a possible D gene (6 bases). The material sequenced was peripheral blood. The CDR3 loop reads CASSLRLGETQYF. The CDR3 DNA follows: TGTGCCAGCAGCTTAAGACTAGGCGAGACCCAGTACTTC.